The source of this T cell receptor beta chain is a study of OX40 agonist ivuxolimab in advanced cancers. Trimming shortened V by 4 bases and J by 2 bases, and 12 bases separated the two germline ends. The CDR3 contains 14 residues. Germline V gene sequence: CDR1 MNHNY, CDR2 SVGAGI (reference sequence). Produced via immunoSEQ multiplex PCR; TCRdb's table is partial and in-frame only. The sample consists of some 74,000 clones, roughly 90% of them appearing once. The V and J genes are TRBV6-6 and TRBJ2-7; a possible D gene is TRBD1 (6 bases). The sample consisted of CD4+ or CD8+ T cells sorted from blood, taken in a trial of the OX40 agonist ivuxolimab. This receptor was identified in an adult with an advanced solid tumor such as melanoma, head and neck, liver or kidney cancer. For the CDR3, the DNA is TGTGCCAGCAGTTTAGAGGGACAAGCCTACGAGCAGTACTTC. It specifies CASSLEGQAYEQYF.